Given below is one T cell receptor (beta chain) in context. Its specificity is not known. In germline, CDR1 is SGHVS, CDR2 FQNEAQ. The CDR3 covers 13 residues. V lost 0 bases, J lost 12 bases, and 12 bases lay in between. Researchers reported that TCR beta cDNA libraries carried unique molecular identifiers. TCRdb ran MiXCR on the PCR reads and lists one entry per CDR3 protein. The table lists 750,000 to 950,000 distinct CDR3 sequences, roughly 58% of them singletons. The data were taken from a study of post-analysis software for immune sequencing data. Study-wide findings and caveats: Elevated frequency relative to controls characterized several TRBV segments in patients, TRBV5-6, TRBV5-1 and TRBV20-1 among them.

This receptor was obtained from a girl aged 10 to 17 with multiple sclerosis. The J gene is TRBJ2-1, the V gene TRBV7-8, with D possibly being TRBD2 (5 bases). Sequenced sample: blood. As DNA, the CDR3 is TGTGCCAGCAGCTTAGCGTACAGCGCGGGGCAGTTCTTC. Its protein is CASSLAYSAGQFF.